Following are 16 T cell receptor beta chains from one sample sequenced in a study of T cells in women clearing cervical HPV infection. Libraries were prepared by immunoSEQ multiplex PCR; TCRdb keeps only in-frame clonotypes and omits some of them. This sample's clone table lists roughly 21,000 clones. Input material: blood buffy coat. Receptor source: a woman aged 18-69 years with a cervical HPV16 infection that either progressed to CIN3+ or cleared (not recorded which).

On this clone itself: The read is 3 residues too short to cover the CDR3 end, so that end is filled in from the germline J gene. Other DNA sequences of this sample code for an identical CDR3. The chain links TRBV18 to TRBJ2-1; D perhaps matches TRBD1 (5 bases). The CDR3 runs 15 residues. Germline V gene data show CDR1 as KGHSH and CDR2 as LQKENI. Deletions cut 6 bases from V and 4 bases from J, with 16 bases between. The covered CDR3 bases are TGTGCCAGCTCCCCCCCGCGCACAGGATACAATGAG. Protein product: CASSPPRTGYNE. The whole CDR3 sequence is CASSPPRTGYNEQFF.

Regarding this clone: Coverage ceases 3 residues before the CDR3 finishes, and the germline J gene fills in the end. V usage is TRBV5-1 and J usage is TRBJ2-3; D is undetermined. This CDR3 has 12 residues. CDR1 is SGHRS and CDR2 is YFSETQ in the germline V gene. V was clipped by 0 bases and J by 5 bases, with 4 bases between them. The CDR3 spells CASSLDLDTQYF. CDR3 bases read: TGCGCCAGCAGCTTGGACTTAGATACG. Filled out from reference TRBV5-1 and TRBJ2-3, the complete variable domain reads KAGVTQTPRYLIKTRGQQVTLSCSPISGHRSVSWYQQTPGQGLQFLFEYFSETQRNKGNFPGRFSGRQFSNSRSEMNVSTLELGDSALYLCASSLDLDTQYFGPGTRLTVL.

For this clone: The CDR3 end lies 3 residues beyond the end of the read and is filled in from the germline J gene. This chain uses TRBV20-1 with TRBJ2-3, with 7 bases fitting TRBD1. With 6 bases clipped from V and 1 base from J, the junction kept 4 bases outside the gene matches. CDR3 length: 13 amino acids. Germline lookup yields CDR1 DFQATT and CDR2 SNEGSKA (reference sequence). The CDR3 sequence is CSAGDRRTDTQYF. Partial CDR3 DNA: TGCAGTGCGGGGGACAGACGCACAGATACG.

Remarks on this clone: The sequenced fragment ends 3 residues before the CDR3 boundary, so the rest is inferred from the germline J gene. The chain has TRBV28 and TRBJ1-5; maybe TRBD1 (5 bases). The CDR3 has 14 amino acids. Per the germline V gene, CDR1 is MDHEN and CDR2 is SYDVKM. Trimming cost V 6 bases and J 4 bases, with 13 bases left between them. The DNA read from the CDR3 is TGTGCCAGCAGCCCTCGACAGTTAAATCAGCCC. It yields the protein CASSPRQLNQP. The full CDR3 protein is CASSPRQLNQPQHF.

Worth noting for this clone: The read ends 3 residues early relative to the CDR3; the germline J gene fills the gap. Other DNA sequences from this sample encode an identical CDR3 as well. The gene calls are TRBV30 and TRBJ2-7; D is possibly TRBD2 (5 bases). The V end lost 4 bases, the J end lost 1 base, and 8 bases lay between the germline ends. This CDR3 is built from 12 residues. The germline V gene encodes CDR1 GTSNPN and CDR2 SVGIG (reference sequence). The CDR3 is CAWTSGSYEQYF. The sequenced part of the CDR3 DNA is TGTGCCTGGACATCGGGGTCCTACGAG. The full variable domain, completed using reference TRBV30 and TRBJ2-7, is SQTIHQWPATLVQPVGSPLSLECTVEGTSNPNLYWYRQAAGRGLQLLFYSVGIGQISSEVPQNLSASRPQDRQFILSSKKLLLSDSGFYLCAWTSGSYEQYFGPGTRLTVT.

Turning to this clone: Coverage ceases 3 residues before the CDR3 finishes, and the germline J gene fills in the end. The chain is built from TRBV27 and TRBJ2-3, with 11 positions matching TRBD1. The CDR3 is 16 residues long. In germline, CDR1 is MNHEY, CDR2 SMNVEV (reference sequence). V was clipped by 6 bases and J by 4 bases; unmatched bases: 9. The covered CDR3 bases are TGTGCCAGCAGCCCCGGGACAGGGGGTAAGCCAGATACG. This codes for CASSPGTGGKPDT. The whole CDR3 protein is CASSPGTGGKPDTQYF.

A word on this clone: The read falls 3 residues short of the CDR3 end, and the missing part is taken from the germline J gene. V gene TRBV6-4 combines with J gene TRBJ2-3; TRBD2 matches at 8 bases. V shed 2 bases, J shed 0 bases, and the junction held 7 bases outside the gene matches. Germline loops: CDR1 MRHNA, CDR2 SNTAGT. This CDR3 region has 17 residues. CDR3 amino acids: CASSDAGGPTSTDTQYF. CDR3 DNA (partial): TGTGCCAGCAGTGACGCGGGAGGCCCTACTAGCACAGATACG.

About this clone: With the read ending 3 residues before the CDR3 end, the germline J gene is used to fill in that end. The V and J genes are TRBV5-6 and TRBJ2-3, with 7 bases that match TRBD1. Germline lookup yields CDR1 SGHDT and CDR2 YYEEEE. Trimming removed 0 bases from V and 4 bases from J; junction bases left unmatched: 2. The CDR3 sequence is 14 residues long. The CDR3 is CASSLGQGPDTQYF. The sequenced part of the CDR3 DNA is TGTGCCAGCAGCTTGGGACAGGGCCCAGATACG.

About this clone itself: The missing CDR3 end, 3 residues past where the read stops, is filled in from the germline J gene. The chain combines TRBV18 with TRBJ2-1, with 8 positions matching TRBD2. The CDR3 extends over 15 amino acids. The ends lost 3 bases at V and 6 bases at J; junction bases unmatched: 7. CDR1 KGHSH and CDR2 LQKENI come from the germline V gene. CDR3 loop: CASSPGAGAANEQFF. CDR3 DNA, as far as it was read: TGTGCCAGCTCACCTGGAGCGGGAGCGGCCAATGAG.

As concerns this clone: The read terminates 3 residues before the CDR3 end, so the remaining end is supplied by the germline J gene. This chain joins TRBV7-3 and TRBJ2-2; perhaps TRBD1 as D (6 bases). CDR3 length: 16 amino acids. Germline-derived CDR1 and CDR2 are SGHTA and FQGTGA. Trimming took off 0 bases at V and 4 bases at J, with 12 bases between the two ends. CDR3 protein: CASSLTQGLATGELFF. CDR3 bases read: TGTGCCAGCAGCTTAACCCAGGGGCTAGCCACCGGGGAG.

The CDR3 spells CASSLGALSYEQYF. The covered CDR3 bases are TGTGCCAGCAGCTTAGGGGCACTCTCCTACGAG. The rearrangement uses TRBV11-2 and TRBJ2-7; D gene unclear. The read halts 3 residues ahead of the CDR3 end, with the missing end drawn from the germline J gene. Looked up from germline, CDR1 is SGHAT and CDR2 is FQNNGV. The CDR3 spans 14 residues. V lost 1 base to trimming and J lost 0 bases, with 7 bases between them.

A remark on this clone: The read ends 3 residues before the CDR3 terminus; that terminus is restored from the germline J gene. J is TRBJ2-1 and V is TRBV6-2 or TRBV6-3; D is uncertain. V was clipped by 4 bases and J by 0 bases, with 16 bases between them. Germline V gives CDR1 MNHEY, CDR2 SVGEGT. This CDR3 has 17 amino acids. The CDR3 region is CASSFLRSAVSYNEQFF. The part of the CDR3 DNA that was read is TGTGCCAGCAGTTTTCTCCGGTCGGCGGTCTCCTACAATGAG.

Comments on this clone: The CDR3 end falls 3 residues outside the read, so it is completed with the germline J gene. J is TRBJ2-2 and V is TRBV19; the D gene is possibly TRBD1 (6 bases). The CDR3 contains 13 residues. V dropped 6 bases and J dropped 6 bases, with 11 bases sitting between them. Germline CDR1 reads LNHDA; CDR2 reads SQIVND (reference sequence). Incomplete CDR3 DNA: TGTGCCAGTAGGCAGGGGTCTCCCGGGGAG. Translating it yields CASRQGSPGE. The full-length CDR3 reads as CASRQGSPGELFF. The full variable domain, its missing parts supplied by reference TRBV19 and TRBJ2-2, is DGGITQSPKYLFRKEGQNVTLSCEQNLNHDAMYWYRQDPGQGLRLIYYSQIVNDFQKGDIAEGYSVSREKKESFPLTVTSAQKNPTAFYLCASRQGSPGELFFGEGSRLTVL.

The CDR3: CASSIDRGRSEKLFF. The DNA read from the CDR3 is TGTGCCAGTAGTATCGACAGGGGGCGAAGTGAAAAA. The chain joins TRBV19 to TRBJ1-4; TRBD1 matches 10 bases. The read stops 3 residues short of the end of the CDR3; the missing end is completed from the germline J gene. V gave up 3 bases and J gave up 7 bases; unmatched junction bases: 5. There are 15 residues in the CDR3. Germline CDR1 LNHDA, CDR2 SQIVND (reference sequence).

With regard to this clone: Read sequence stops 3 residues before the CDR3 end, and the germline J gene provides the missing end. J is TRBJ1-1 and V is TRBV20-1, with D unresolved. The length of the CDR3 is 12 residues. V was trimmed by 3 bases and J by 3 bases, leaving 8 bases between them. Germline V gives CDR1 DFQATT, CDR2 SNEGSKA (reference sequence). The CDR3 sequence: CSARYSHTEAFF. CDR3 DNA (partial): TGCAGTGCTAGGTACTCTCACACTGAA.

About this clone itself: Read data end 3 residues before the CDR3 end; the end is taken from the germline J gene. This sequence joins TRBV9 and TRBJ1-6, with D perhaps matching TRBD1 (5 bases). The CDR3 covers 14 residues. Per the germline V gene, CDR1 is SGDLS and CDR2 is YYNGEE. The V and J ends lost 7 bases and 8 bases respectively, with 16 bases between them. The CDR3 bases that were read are TGTGCCAGCGCTCAGGGTCTGAGAGATTCACCC. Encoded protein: CASAQGLRDSP. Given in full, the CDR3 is CASAQGLRDSPLHF.